One sample yielded the 12 T cell receptor beta chains listed below, sequenced in a study of CD8+ T cells in alopecia areata. Sequencing relied on a cDNA template that was reverse transcribed from extracted RNA. Sequencing was performed with immunoSEQ multiplex PCR; in TCRdb, only in-frame clones are kept and a portion is missing. Of 210,000 or so clones detected, 66% appear once; the ten largest clones hold 1% to 1.5%. Treatment of the sample: oral pan-JAK inhibitor, 5-10 mg twice daily. Sample: CD4+ T cells sorted from blood, taken around week 42, from a patient treated with tofacitinib. These receptors all stem from a human donor with alopecia areata.

A few counts support this clone. The genes are TRBV10-3 and TRBJ2-1; TRBD1 is a possible D gene (5 bases). Germline V gene sequence: CDR1 ENHRY, CDR2 SYGVKD. Trimming removed 0 bases at V and 9 bases at J, with 15 bases between. This CDR3 has 15 residues. This CDR3 is CAISESVGAFGEQFF. CDR3 nucleotide sequence: TGTGCCATCAGTGAGTCAGTAGGGGCGTTCGGTGAGCAGTTCTTC.

V gene TRBV6-5 combines with J gene TRBJ1-6, with 7 bases fitting TRBD1. The junction had 7 bases not matched to a gene; V was cut back by 8 bases and J by 3 bases. Per germline, CDR1 MNHEY and CDR2 SVGAGI. The CDR3 contains 15 residues. CDR3 nucleotide sequence: TGTGCCAGCGGAACAGGGGTGGGCTATAATTCACCCCTCCACTTT. Protein sequence: CASGTGVGYNSPLHF.

The rearrangement joins TRBV30 to TRBJ2-7, with no clear D. This CDR3 is built from 13 residues. The germline V gene encodes CDR1 GTSNPN and CDR2 SVGIG (reference sequence). Trimming pared 4 bases from V and 1 base from J, leaving 11 bases between. This chain's CDR3 is CAWTAPGSYEQYF. CDR3 in DNA: TGTGCCTGGACCGCCCCGGGTTCCTACGAGCAGTACTTC.

This clone was observed once. This chain joins TRBV30 and TRBJ1-1, with D perhaps matching TRBD1 (6 bases). The CDR3 is 14 amino acids. Germline-derived CDR1 and CDR2 are GTSNPN and SVGIG (reference sequence). The V and J ends lost 5 bases and 5 bases respectively, with 18 bases between them. For the CDR3, the DNA is TGTGCCTGGCACCACCAGGGGTTCAGAACTGAAGCTTTCTTT. Translated, it gives CAWHHQGFRTEAFF.

V gene TRBV29-1 combines with J gene TRBJ2-5; D is possibly TRBD2 (7 bases). CDR1 is SQVTM, CDR2 ANQGSEA, per germline. The CDR3 spans 16 residues. The V end lost 0 bases, the J end lost 4 bases, and 18 bases lay between the germline ends. CDR3 coding DNA: TGCAGCGTTGAAGATCGCGCCGGGGGGCACGGAGAGACCCAGTACTTC. Its protein product is CSVEDRAGGHGETQYF.

This clone was observed a handful of times. This chain links TRBV6-1 with TRBJ2-4, with 7 bases lining up with TRBD1. The CDR3 contains 10 residues. In germline, CDR1 is MNHNS, CDR2 SASEGT. J gave up 15 bases and V 4 bases, and 3 bases lay outside the gene matches. This CDR3 is CASSGQGVYF. CDR3 DNA sequence: TGTGCCAGCAGTGGACAGGGTGTGTACTTC.

The count of this clone is one. V is TRBV18 and J is TRBJ1-5; the D is unclear. Trimming took 0 bases from V and 9 from J, leaving 6 bases between them. Looked up from germline, CDR1 is KGHSH and CDR2 is LQKENI. The CDR3 extends over 12 amino acids. CDR3 DNA sequence: TGTGCCAGCTCACCACCGGGAGGGCCCCAGCATTTT. This encodes CASSPPGGPQHF.

This clone was found once. The CDR3 reads CATSNLQRNIQYF. In DNA form, the CDR3 reads TGTGCCACCAGCAATTTACAGAGAAACATTCAGTACTTC. This chain connects TRBV15 to TRBJ2-4; no definite D call. In germline, CDR1 is LNHNV, CDR2 YYDKDF (reference sequence). This CDR3 has 13 residues. V lost 4 bases and J lost 6, with 10 bases in between.

This sequence joins TRBV29-1 and TRBJ2-2; D is possibly TRBD1 (6 bases). The V end was cut by 7 bases, the J end by 2 bases, with 11 bases between. This CDR3 is built from 13 residues. Germline V lookup: CDR1 SQVTM, CDR2 ANQGSEA. This CDR3 is CSARDINTGELFF. CDR3 in DNA: TGCAGCGCCCGGGACATAAACACCGGGGAGCTGTTTTTT.

This clone was counted only a few times. V is TRBV29-1 and J is TRBJ1-1; D is unclear. The CDR3 has 14 residues. The germline CDR1 and CDR2 sequences are SQVTM and ANQGSEA. Deletions cut 7 bases from V and 9 bases from J, with 24 bases between. The DNA for the CDR3 is TGCAGCGCCCACGACCGGGGATCTAGTGGGAAAGCTTTCTTT. Protein sequence: CSAHDRGSSGKAFF.

The V gene is TRBV29-1, the J gene TRBJ2-1; 9 bases are shared with TRBD1. J lost 8 bases, V lost 4 bases, and 3 bases had no gene match. Germline CDR1 SQVTM, CDR2 ANQGSEA. This CDR3 spans 12 amino acids. The CDR3 loop reads CSVVRTGDEQFF. CDR3 DNA: TGCAGCGTTGTTAGGACAGGGGATGAGCAGTTCTTC.

V gene TRBV30 combines with J gene TRBJ2-1, with 9 bases identical to TRBD2. The V segment lost 3 bases and the J segment 1 base; nucleotides outside the gene matches: 13. Germline V gene data show CDR1 as GTSNPN and CDR2 as SVGIG (reference sequence). CDR3 length: 18 amino acids. Here the CDR3 reads CAWSIVWRGGPSYNEQFF. In DNA form, the CDR3 reads TGTGCCTGGAGCATTGTTTGGCGGGGGGGTCCTTCCTACAATGAGCAGTTCTTC.